Detailed here is one T cell receptor beta chain. Its target is unknown. Some clones are missing from TCRdb's copy, which holds only in-frame ones; the method was immunoSEQ multiplex PCR. This table has about 59,000 clones, 81% appearing once. This specimen comes from a study of memory CD4+ T cells and cytomegalovirus serostatus. Study-wide context: Healthy Belgian adult donors included roughly nine CMV-positive and 20 to 30 CMV-negative people. Study conclusions and caveats: CD4+ memory repertoires contained about two fifths of the roughly 160 reported CMV TCRbeta sequences.

The sort gate was single viable CD3+CD4+CD8-CD45RO+ cells for memory CD4+ T cells. Serostatus was set by detecting CMV pp150, pp28, p38, p52 IgG. After removal of 0 bases from V and 3 bases from J, the junction contained 2 bases not matched to a gene. CDR1 LNHDA and CDR2 SQIVND come from the germline V gene (reference sequence). The CDR3 covers 14 residues. This receptor was taken from an adult in good health and CMV-seronegative. J is TRBJ2-7 and V is TRBV19; TRBD2 aligns across 7 bases. The specimen sequenced was memory CD4+ T cells from blood. DNA for the CDR3: TGTGCCAGTAGTATAGAGGGGGGGAACTACGAGCAGTACTTC. It is translated as CASSIEGGNYEQYF.